Reported below is one T cell receptor (beta chain). Its cognate antigen is unknown. These data originate in a study of T cells in tuberculosis. Using immunoSEQ multiplex PCR, the repertoire was profiled, and TCRdb retains in-frame clones only, with some absent. The table records fewer than 35,000 clones, approximately 93% of them present only once. Study results and limitations: Selection depended on which cryopreserved specimens were available.

On average around 100,000 T cells per donor were immunosequenced. The source is a donor aged 10 to 29 with latent tuberculosis or without tuberculosis infection. The sequenced material came from PBMCs.

CDR3 sequence: CASLGTGDKGTEAFF. CDR3 bases: TGTGCCAGCTTGGGGACAGGGGACAAGGGCACTGAAGCTTTCTTT. V is TRBV28 and J is TRBJ1-1; 10 nucleotides line up with TRBD1. This CDR3 is built from 15 residues. V trimming: 8 bases; J trimming: 4 bases; junction bases outside the gene matches: 10. Germline CDR1 reads MDHEN; CDR2 reads SYDVKM.